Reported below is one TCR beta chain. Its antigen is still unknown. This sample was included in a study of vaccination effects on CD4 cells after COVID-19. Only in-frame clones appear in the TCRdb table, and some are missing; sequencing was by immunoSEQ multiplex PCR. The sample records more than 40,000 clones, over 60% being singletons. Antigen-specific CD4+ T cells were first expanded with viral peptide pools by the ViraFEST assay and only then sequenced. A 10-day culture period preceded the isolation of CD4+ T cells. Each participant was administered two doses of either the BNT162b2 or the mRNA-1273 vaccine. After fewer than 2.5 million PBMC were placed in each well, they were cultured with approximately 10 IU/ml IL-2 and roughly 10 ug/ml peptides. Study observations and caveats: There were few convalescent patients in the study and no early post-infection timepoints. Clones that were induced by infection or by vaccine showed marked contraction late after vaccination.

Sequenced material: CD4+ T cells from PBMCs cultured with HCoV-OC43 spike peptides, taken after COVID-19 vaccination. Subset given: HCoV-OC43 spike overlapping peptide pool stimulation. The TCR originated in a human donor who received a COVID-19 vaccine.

The CDR3 DNA reads TGTGCCAGCAGCCGACGACTAGCGGGGGGACAGCTCGCCGGGGAGCTGTTTTTT. Protein: CASSRRLAGGQLAGELFF. The chain uses TRBV11-2 and TRBJ2-2; 13 nucleotides agree with TRBD2. The length of the CDR3 is 18 residues. V lost 5 bases, J lost 6 bases, and 12 bases stayed unmatched. Germline V gene data show CDR1 as SGHAT and CDR2 as FQNNGV. Full variable domain (outside the CDR3, taken from reference TRBV11-2 and TRBJ2-2): EAGVAQSPRYKIIEKRQSVAFWCNPISGHATLYWYQQILGQGPKLLIQFQNNGVVDDSQLPKDRFSAERLKGVDSTLKIQPAKLEDSAVYLCASSRRLAGGQLAGELFFGEGSRLTVL.